The entry below describes one T cell receptor beta chain. The CDR3 covers 14 residues. In germline, CDR1 is SGDLS, CDR2 YYNGEE. Trimming stripped 0 bases from V and 6 bases from J, with 12 bases between. Sequencing was performed with immunoSEQ multiplex PCR; in TCRdb, only in-frame clones are kept and a portion is missing. This repertoire shows under 150,000 clones, 88% found once; its top ten account for roughly 16%. This sample stems from a study of T cell responses to AZD1222 COVID-19 vaccine. The chain employs TRBV9 and TRBJ1-1; no definite D call. The origin of this receptor is an adult in good health. Specimen: peripheral blood, collected on day 0 of AZD1222 vaccination. CDR3 sequence reads: CASSVDWSSPEAFF. The DNA of the CDR3 is TGTGCCAGCAGCGTAGACTGGTCCAGCCCTGAAGCTTTCTTT.